There are a few counts of the clone carrying this TCR beta chain. Its antigen remains unidentified. The data originate from a study of cytomegalovirus exposure and HLA in healthy donors. Findings of the study overall: In a later analysis, TCR association rates varied by HLA locus: DRB1 most, HLA-C fewest.

It was with 60 Vbeta and 13 Jbeta primers that the PCR ran. The assay was immunoSEQ multiplex PCR, and TCRdb's table has in-frame clones only and misses some. The data show 120,000 or so clones, with about 80% seen just once and around 9.5% held by the top ten. This CDR3 spans 17 amino acids. V was pared by 5 bases and J by 0 bases, with 5 bases of the junction left unmatched. Germline V CDR1 and CDR2: KGHSH, LQKENI. This chain links TRBV18 with TRBJ1-6, with TRBD1 matching 9 bases. The source is a female donor in good health and CMV-seropositive. Sequencing input: PBMCs. This chain's CDR3 is CASSATGGISYNSPLHF. The DNA of the CDR3 is TGTGCCAGCTCAGCAACAGGGGGCATCTCCTATAATTCACCCCTCCACTTT.